The 32 T cell receptor beta chains listed next were all sequenced from one sample in a study of spatial heterogeneity in lung cancer. Study-level points and caveats: Tumors with more nonsynonymous mutations had more expanded intratumoral alpha and beta TCRs.

TCRdb re-analysed the 5' RACE reads in MiXCR, keeping a single row per CDR3 protein. The sample lists about 14,000 distinct CDR3 sequences, about 4% occurring once. Time point meaning: sample taken at primary tumor resection. These receptors' targets are unknown. The sequenced sample was lung tumor tissue, obtained at surgery. These receptors originate from a male donor with early-stage non-small cell lung cancer.

This clonotype was counted a few times. V gene TRBV18 combines with J gene TRBJ1-6; possibly TRBD1 for D (6 bases). CDR1 is KGHSH and CDR2 is LQKENI in the germline V gene. The V and J ends lost 2 bases and 8 bases respectively, with 7 bases between them. The CDR3 length is 13 residues. This chain's CDR3 is CASSPGGDSPLHF. The DNA of the CDR3 is TGTGCCAGCTCACCAGGGGGCGATTCACCCCTCCACTTT. The variable domain in full, completed from reference TRBV18 and TRBJ1-6, reads NAGVMQNPRHLVRRRGQEARLRCSPMKGHSHVYWYRQLPEEGLKFMVYLQKENIIDESGMPKERFSAEFPKEGPSILRIQQVVRGDSAAYFCASSPGGDSPLHFGNGTRLTVT.

This clonotype occurred many times. This rearrangement joins TRBV20-1 to TRBJ1-1; tentatively, D is TRBD1 (5 bases). Germline V gene sequence: CDR1 DFQATT, CDR2 SNEGSKA (reference sequence). The CDR3 consists of 13 residues. Trimming pared 4 bases from V and 4 bases from J, leaving 13 bases between. The CDR3 loop is CSATPFRGTEAFF. The CDR3 DNA reads as TGCAGTGCTACTCCTTTTAGGGGCACTGAAGCTTTCTTT.

This clonotype was seen repeatedly, ten times or more. The V call is TRBV29-1, the J call TRBJ2-2; 9 bases map to TRBD1. V lost 0 bases to trimming and J lost 7 bases; unmatched junction nucleotides: 6. The V gene's germline CDR1 is SQVTM and CDR2 ANQGSEA. The CDR3 loop spans 15 amino acids. CDR3 in amino acids: CSVEDTGGGDGELFF. The CDR3 nucleotides are TGCAGCGTTGAAGATACAGGGGGCGGGGACGGGGAGCTGTTTTTT.

This clonotype showed up many times. The chain recombines TRBV18 with TRBJ2-3; D call uncertain. The germline V and J ends were trimmed by 2 bases and 3 bases, with 9 bases remaining between them. Germline lookup yields CDR1 KGHSH and CDR2 LQKENI. The CDR3 length is 14 residues. The CDR3 is CASSPSRSTDTQYF. The CDR3 bases are TGTGCCAGCTCACCATCGCGGAGTACAGATACGCAGTATTTT.

This clonotype was seen repeatedly, ten times or more. The rearrangement joins TRBV20-1 to TRBJ1-1; possibly TRBD1 for D (6 bases). CDR1 is DFQATT and CDR2 is SNEGSKA in the germline V gene (reference sequence). CDR3 length: 11 residues. The V gene lost 4 bases and the J gene lost 6 bases, with 9 bases spanning the gap. Here the CDR3 reads CSATRGPEAFF. In DNA form, the CDR3 reads TGCAGTGCTACCAGGGGACCTGAAGCTTTCTTT.

In this sample, this clonotype turned up many times. The chain uses TRBV19 and TRBJ2-1; a possible D gene is TRBD1 (5 bases). V was shortened by 3 bases and J by 9 bases, with 9 bases between the two germline ends. Germline values: CDR1 LNHDA, CDR2 SQIVND (reference sequence). The CDR3 has 12 amino acids. The CDR3 DNA follows: TGTGCCAGTAGTATGCCCAGGGTTGAGCAGTTCTTC. This translates into CASSMPRVEQFF.

This clonotype was detected many times. This rearrangement joins TRBV24-1 to TRBJ2-1, with TRBD2 identical over 8 bases. From germline, CDR1 is KGHDR and CDR2 SFDVKD. The CDR3 has 14 amino acids. Trimming at V came to 7 bases and at J to 4 bases, leaving 5 bases not matched to a gene. Here the CDR3 DNA reads TGTGCCACCAGCGGGGGGGCGGTTTACAATGAGCAGTTCTTC. Protein product: CATSGGAVYNEQFF.

This clonotype was seen at least ten times. This chain links TRBV2 with TRBJ2-2, with D possibly matching TRBD2 (6 bases). The CDR3 consists of 13 residues. Germline-derived CDR1 and CDR2 are SNHLY and FYNNEI. V shed 11 bases and J shed 5 bases, with 15 bases lying between them. CDR3 region: CASMRGGTGELFF. CDR3 DNA: TGTGCCTCGATGAGAGGAGGGACCGGGGAGCTGTTTTTT.

Many counts were recorded for this clonotype. The chain couples TRBV12-3 or TRBV12-4 to TRBJ1-6; no firm D call. Trimming stripped 1 base from V and 7 bases from J, with 8 bases between. This CDR3 contains 14 residues. CDR3 loop: CASSLGGDNSPLHF. DNA for the CDR3: TGTGCCAGCAGTTTAGGAGGCGACAATTCACCCCTCCACTTT.

This clonotype was found many times. The rearrangement links TRBV20-1 to TRBJ1-1; 8 bases are shared with TRBD1. V shed 6 bases and J 3 bases; nucleotides not matched to a gene: 12. Germline values: CDR1 DFQATT, CDR2 SNEGSKA (reference sequence). CDR3 size: 15 residues. The CDR3 loop is CSAPGQGTGHTEAFF. DNA of the CDR3: TGCAGTGCCCCAGGACAGGGAACGGGGCACACTGAAGCTTTCTTT.

This clonotype showed up many times. The gene calls are TRBV20-1 and TRBJ1-1; 7 nucleotides match TRBD1. V trimming: 5 bases; J trimming: 4 bases; junction bases outside the gene matches: 7. The CDR3 is 13 amino acids. Germline assignment: CDR1 DFQATT and CDR2 SNEGSKA (reference sequence). CDR3 coding DNA: TGCAGTGCTTCAGCCGGGACAGCCACTGAAGCTTTCTTT. This gives the protein CSASAGTATEAFF.

Ten or more counts support this clonotype. The V call is TRBV6-2 or TRBV6-3, the J call TRBJ1-2; 7 bases line up with TRBD1. Unmatched junction bases numbered 15, after V lost 0 bases and J lost 2 bases. The V gene's germline CDR1 is MNHEY and CDR2 SVGEGT. This CDR3 is 19 amino acids long. CDR3 residues: CASSYSSAVRTGQNYGYTF. The CDR3, as DNA: TGTGCCAGCAGTTACTCGAGCGCCGTTCGGACAGGACAAAACTATGGCTACACCTTC.

This clonotype is medium-sized (0.01 to 0.1%). The V and J genes are TRBV6-1 and TRBJ1-5; no firm D call. Trimming removed 7 bases at V and 2 bases at J, with 21 bases between. The CDR3 has 17 amino acids. Germline V CDR1 and CDR2: MNHNS, SASEGT. In nucleotides, the CDR3 is TGTGCCAGCACATATTCCGAGACCCTCGGCCGCAATCAGCCCCAGCATTTT. Translated, it gives CASTYSETLGRNQPQHF.

This clonotype appeared many times. The chain combines TRBV28 with TRBJ1-2, with D perhaps TRBD1 (5 bases). Deletions cut 7 bases from V and 4 bases from J, with 19 bases between. CDR1 and CDR2 (germline): MDHEN, SYDVKM. The CDR3 covers 15 residues. Written as DNA, the CDR3 is TGTGCCAGCACAATGGGCCAGGGAATGTTCTATGGCTACACCTTC. Encoded protein: CASTMGQGMFYGYTF.

The chain employs TRBV19 and TRBJ2-5; TRBD1 or TRBD2 may be the D gene (5 bases each). V was shortened by 6 bases and J by 2 bases, with 19 bases between the two germline ends. The CDR3 is made up of 16 amino acids. Per germline, CDR1 LNHDA and CDR2 SQIVND (reference sequence). The CDR3 spells CASSRGAFGRQETQYF. Here the CDR3 DNA reads TGTGCCAGTAGCCGAGGGGCTTTCGGGCGACAAGAGACCCAGTACTTC.

This clonotype has ten or more counts. J is TRBJ2-7 and V is TRBV3-1, with 14 bases that match TRBD2. The germline V gene encodes CDR1 LGHDT and CDR2 YNNKEL (reference sequence). The CDR3 length is 16 residues. Losses at the gene ends were 3 bases for V and 4 bases for J; bases not matched to a gene: 5. The CDR3 sequence is CASSQGLAGVKYEQYF. CDR3 DNA sequence: TGTGCCAGCAGCCAGGGACTAGCGGGAGTTAAGTACGAGCAGTACTTC.

This clonotype was detected ten times or more. The V call is TRBV18, the J call TRBJ2-3, with 11 bases fitting TRBD2. Germline values: CDR1 KGHSH, CDR2 LQKENI. Unmatched junction bases numbered 3, after V lost 3 bases and J lost 1 base. CDR3 size: 16 residues. CDR3 nucleotides: TGTGCCAGCTCACCCCTAGCGGGAGGCCGCACAGATACGCAGTATTTT. This gives the protein CASSPLAGGRTDTQYF.

This clonotype was counted at least ten times. The rearrangement links TRBV19 to TRBJ1-5; D possibly corresponds to TRBD1 (5 bases). CDR1 and CDR2 from the germline V gene are LNHDA and SQIVND (reference sequence). The CDR3 totals 16 residues. Trimming took 3 bases from V and 5 from J, leaving 17 bases between them. CDR3 nucleotides: TGTGCCAGTAGTATCGAAGGCAGGGCCCAGGATCAGCCCCAGCATTTT. It is translated as CASSIEGRAQDQPQHF.

This clonotype was found a few times. This could be a read error, since a much larger clone is one nucleotide away. V and J are TRBV20-1 and TRBJ1-6, with a weak D call TRBD1 (6 bases). V lost 4 bases, J lost 7 bases, and 17 bases lay in between. CDR1 is DFQATT, CDR2 SNEGSKA, per germline (reference sequence). CDR3 length equals 15 residues. CDR3 amino acids: CSATSTGWENSPLHF. CDR3 nucleotides: TGCAGTGCTACGAGTACAGGGTGGGAAAATTCACCCCTCCACTTT.

The chain employs TRBV10-2 and TRBJ1-5, with TRBD1 matching over 7 bases. Germline trimming cut 0 bases from V and 8 bases from J; bases unmatched to any gene: 16. The CDR3 is 18 residues long. Germline lookup yields CDR1 WSHSY and CDR2 SAAADI. The chain's CDR3 is CASSESRVAHRGCKPQHF. The CDR3 DNA follows: TGCGCCAGCAGTGAGTCGAGAGTGGCGCACAGGGGTTGTAAGCCCCAGCATTTT.

This clonotype was detected only a few times. This chain links TRBV13 with TRBJ2-1; 10 bases fit TRBD2. CDR1 PRHDT and CDR2 FYEKMQ come from the germline V gene (reference sequence). This CDR3 contains 17 residues. Trimming removed 6 bases from V and 7 bases from J; junction bases left unmatched: 15. CDR3 in DNA: TGTGCCAGCAGAAGGAGCGGGAGGGCCCCTGGCTTGAATGAGCAGTTCTTC. Its translation is CASRRSGRAPGLNEQFF.

The chain joins TRBV5-1 to TRBJ2-4; D is tentatively TRBD1 or TRBD2 (5 bases each). The V gene lost 2 bases and the J gene lost 6 bases, with 12 bases spanning the gap. Germline CDR1 is SGHRS and CDR2 is YFSETQ. The CDR3 spans 14 residues. The CDR3 DNA is TGCGCCAGCAGCTTTGACCGGGGCCTAAACATTCAGTACTTC. Encoded protein: CASSFDRGLNIQYF.

This clonotype was seen ten or more times. The chain combines TRBV5-1 with TRBJ1-2; no firm D call. The CDR3 runs 12 residues. The V gene lost 5 bases and the J gene lost 8 bases, with 13 bases spanning the gap. Germline lookup yields CDR1 SGHRS and CDR2 YFSETQ. CDR3 region: CASRIGLAGYTF. The CDR3 DNA is TGCGCCAGCAGAATTGGGCTCGCGGGCTACACCTTC.

In its sample, this clonotype was seen a few times. The final CDR3 position lacks the conserved phenylalanine or tryptophan, pointing to a likely read error. The chain combines TRBV9 with TRBJ2-5, with 9 bases that match TRBD1. The V gene's germline CDR1 is SGDLS and CDR2 YYNGEE. J lost 8 bases, V lost 3 bases, and 5 bases had no gene match. The CDR3 length is 13 residues. CDR3 coding DNA: TGTGCCAGCAGCGCGGGACAGGGTAGAACCCAGTACGTC. Translation gives CASSAGQGRTQYV.

This clonotype was counted many times. The chain links TRBV7-8 to TRBJ1-1, with D hard to call. Deletions cut 5 bases from V and 1 base from J, with 11 bases between. Germline values: CDR1 SGHVS, CDR2 FQNEAQ. The CDR3 has 14 residues. The CDR3 loop is CASSNRTQNTEAFF. CDR3 coding DNA: TGTGCCAGCAGCAATAGGACGCAGAACACTGAAGCTTTCTTT.

As for this clonotype: A read error may explain this, as a much larger clone is one base away. This chain joins TRBV27 and TRBJ2-3; TRBD1 matches at 10 bases. This CDR3 contains 14 residues. The germline V gene encodes CDR1 MNHEY and CDR2 SMNVEV (reference sequence). CDR3 coding DNA: TGTGTCAGTCGGGACAGGGGTTTTTCAGATACGCAGTATTTT. Translating it yields CVSRDRGFSDTQYF.

This clonotype occurred many times. The chain employs TRBV4-2 and TRBJ2-3; 7 positions agree with TRBD1. Germline trimming cut 3 bases from V and 4 bases from J; bases unmatched to any gene: 4. Germline lookup yields CDR1 LGHNA and CDR2 YNFKEQ. This CDR3 is built from 14 residues. The CDR3 protein is CASSQDRHPDTQYF. The DNA for the CDR3 is TGTGCCAGCAGCCAGGACAGGCACCCAGATACGCAGTATTTT.

Only a few counts were recorded for this clonotype. The chain is built from TRBV10-3 and TRBJ1-5, with D tentatively TRBD1 (6 bases). Germline lookup yields CDR1 ENHRY and CDR2 SYGVKD. Trimming left V 3 bases short and J 0 bases short, with 6 bases between. This CDR3 has 14 amino acids. The CDR3 DNA sequence: TGTGCCATCAGTGACAGGGGTAGCAATCAGCCCCAGCATTTT. The encoded protein is CAISDRGSNQPQHF.

Ten or more counts support this clonotype. This sequence joins TRBV30 and TRBJ2-1; D unclear. Germline assignment: CDR1 GTSNPN and CDR2 SVGIG (reference sequence). The CDR3 has 14 amino acids. V gave up 2 bases and J gave up 0 bases, with 8 bases separating them. The CDR3 DNA reads as TGTGCCTGGAGTCCGGTTTCCTCCTACAATGAGCAGTTCTTC. Amino acids: CAWSPVSSYNEQFF. The complete variable domain, with remaining parts taken from reference TRBV30 and TRBJ2-1, reads SQTIHQWPATLVQPVGSPLSLECTVEGTSNPNLYWYRQAAGRGLQLLFYSVGIGQISSEVPQNLSASRPQDRQFILSSKKLLLSDSGFYLCAWSPVSSYNEQFFGPGTRLTVL.

By its share, this clonotype is medium-sized. The chain links TRBV6-2 or TRBV6-3 to TRBJ1-5; D gene uncertain. The germline V gene has CDR1 MNHEY and CDR2 SVGEGT. This CDR3 contains 14 residues. V dropped 7 bases and J dropped 1 base, with 11 bases sitting between them. The CDR3 reads CASNEVQSNQPQHF. The DNA for the CDR3 is TGTGCCAGCAATGAGGTACAAAGCAATCAGCCCCAGCATTTT.

This clonotype was detected many times. The chain has TRBV10-1 and TRBJ2-1; the D gene is possibly TRBD1 (6 bases). The CDR3 sequence is 15 residues long. V lost 0 bases, J lost 4 bases, and 10 bases lay in between. Per germline, CDR1 WNHNN and CDR2 SYGVQD (reference sequence). CDR3 sequence: CASSESGTKYNEQFF. In DNA form, the CDR3 reads TGCGCCAGCAGTGAGTCGGGGACAAAATACAATGAGCAGTTCTTC.

This clonotype was counted ten times or more. The rearrangement uses TRBV6-5 and TRBJ2-7, with D possibly being TRBD2 (7 bases). The germline gives CDR1 MNHEY, CDR2 SVGAGI. The CDR3 consists of 15 residues. V lost 0 bases and J 3 bases, leaving 12 bases between the germline ends. In DNA form, the CDR3 reads TGTGCCAGCAGTTACTCGGGGGGGCCTGGCTACGAGCAGTACGTC. It yields the protein CASSYSGGPGYEQYV.